This entry is about one TCR beta chain. Its antigen is unidentified. These data belong to a study of T cell repertoires in cytomegalovirus infection. General study points: Predominance within the ex vivo response was attributable to HLA-C-restricted CMV-specific TCR beta clonotypes. Individuals carrying CMV plus the relevant HLA were identified by cumulative frequency of public TCR beta families.

From the reads, TCRdb called clonotypes with MiXCR, one entry per CDR3 protein. The sample lists 700,000 to 950,000 distinct CDR3 sequences, approximately 30% occurring once. This clonotype was sampled from a human donor in good health (CMV status not recorded). Some clones in this sample may be carry-over from other donors' samples. The material was cultured CD8+ T cells from PBMCs, obtained from culture after CMV antigen stimulation.

CDR3 residues: CAISEIAGGPDTQYF. The CDR3, as DNA: TGTGCCATCAGTGAAATAGCGGGGGGCCCAGATACGCAGTATTTT. V and J are TRBV10-3 and TRBJ2-3; TRBD2 agrees at 10 bases. The J segment lost 4 bases and the V segment lost 3 bases, leaving 4 bases of the junction unmatched. Germline V gene sequence: CDR1 ENHRY, CDR2 SYGVKD. The CDR3 has 15 amino acids.